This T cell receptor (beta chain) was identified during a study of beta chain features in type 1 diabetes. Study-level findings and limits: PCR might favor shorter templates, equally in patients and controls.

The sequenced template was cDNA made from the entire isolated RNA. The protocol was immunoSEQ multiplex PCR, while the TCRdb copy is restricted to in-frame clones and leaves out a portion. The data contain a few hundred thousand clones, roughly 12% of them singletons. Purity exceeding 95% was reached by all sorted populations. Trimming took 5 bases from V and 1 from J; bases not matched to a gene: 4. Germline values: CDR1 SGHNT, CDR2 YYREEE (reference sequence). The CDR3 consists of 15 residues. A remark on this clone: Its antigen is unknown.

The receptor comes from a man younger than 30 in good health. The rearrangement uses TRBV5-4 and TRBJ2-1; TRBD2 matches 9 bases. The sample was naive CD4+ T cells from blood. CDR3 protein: CASRSGGLSYNEQFF. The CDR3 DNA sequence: TGTGCCAGCAGGAGCGGGGGGCTTTCCTACAATGAGCAGTTCTTC.